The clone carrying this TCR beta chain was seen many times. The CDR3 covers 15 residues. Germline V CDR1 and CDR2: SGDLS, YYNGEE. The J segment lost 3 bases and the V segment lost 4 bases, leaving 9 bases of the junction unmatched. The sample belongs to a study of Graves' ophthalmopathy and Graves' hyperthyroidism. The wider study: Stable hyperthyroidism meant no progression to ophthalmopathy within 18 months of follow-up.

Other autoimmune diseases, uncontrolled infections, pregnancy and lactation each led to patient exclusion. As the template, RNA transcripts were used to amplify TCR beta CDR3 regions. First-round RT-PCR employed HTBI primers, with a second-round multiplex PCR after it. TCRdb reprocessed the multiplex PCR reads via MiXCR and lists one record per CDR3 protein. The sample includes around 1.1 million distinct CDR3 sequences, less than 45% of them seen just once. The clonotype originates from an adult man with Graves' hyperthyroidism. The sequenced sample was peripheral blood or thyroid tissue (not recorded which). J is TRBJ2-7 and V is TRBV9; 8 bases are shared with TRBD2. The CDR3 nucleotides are TGTGCCAGCAGCAGGGGACTAGACTCCAACTACGAGCAGTACTTC. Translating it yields CASSRGLDSNYEQYF.